This is a list of T cell receptor beta chains from one sample in a study of T cell repertoires in cytomegalovirus infection. One entry per CDR3 protein results from TCRdb running MiXCR on the reads. This table holds around 740,000 distinct CDR3 sequences, 35% to 40% found once. The source material was PBMCs. The source of these receptors is a human donor in good health (CMV status not recorded). Some clones in this sample may be carry-over from other donors' samples. CDR3s include the opening cysteine and the closing phenylalanine or tryptophan. Fields, in order: CDR3 protein, CDR3 DNA, V gene, D gene, clone size, J gene. The D gene is left open where the match is weak. The size field is filled for only some rows; it gives once, few, many or a size class.

CDR3aa: CASSFRGSVYEQYF; CDR3nt: TGTGCCAGCAGTTTCCGCGGGAGCGTCTACGAGCAGTACTTC; v_gene: TRBV27; d_gene: TRBD2; abundance: few; j_gene: TRBJ2-7
CDR3aa: CASSQAQGGTTEAFF; CDR3nt: TGTGCCAGCAGCCAAGCGCAGGGGGGTACCACTGAAGCTTTCTTT; v_gene: TRBV3-1; d_gene: TRBD1; abundance: many; j_gene: TRBJ1-1
CDR3aa: CASSEGQGSHYGYTF; CDR3nt: TGTGCCAGCAGTGAGGGACAGGGCTCCCACTATGGCTACACCTTC; v_gene: TRBV27; d_gene: TRBD1; abundance: few; j_gene: TRBJ1-2
CDR3aa: CASSLILAGFNEQYF; CDR3nt: TGTGCCAGCAGCTTAATCCTAGCGGGGTTTAATGAGCAGTACTTC; v_gene: TRBV7-8; d_gene: TRBD2; abundance: few; j_gene: TRBJ2-7
CDR3aa: CASSSPTKRGTDYGYTF; CDR3nt: TGTGCCAGCAGCTCGCCAACAAAGAGGGGAACGGACTATGGCTACACCTTC; v_gene: TRBV7-2; d_gene: NA; abundance: few; j_gene: TRBJ1-2
CDR3aa: CASSIAFERNPDQPQHF; CDR3nt: TGTGCCAGTAGTATAGCTTTCGAAAGGAATCCGGATCAGCCCCAGCATTTT; v_gene: TRBV19; d_gene: NA; abundance: NA; j_gene: TRBJ1-5
CDR3aa: CASSPPSEKLFF; CDR3nt: TGTGCCAGCTCACCACCAAGTGAAAAACTGTTTTTT; v_gene: TRBV18; d_gene: NA; abundance: NA; j_gene: TRBJ1-4
CDR3aa: CATTYGLTHEQYF; CDR3nt: TGTGCCACTACGTATGGGCTGACGCACGAGCAGTACTTC; v_gene: TRBV28; d_gene: NA; abundance: NA; j_gene: TRBJ2-7
CDR3aa: CSASTDWEYEQYF; CDR3nt: TGCAGTGCTAGTACAGACTGGGAGTACGAGCAGTACTTC; v_gene: TRBV20-1; d_gene: NA; abundance: few; j_gene: TRBJ2-7
CDR3aa: CASSSLGTTNQPQHF; CDR3nt: TGTGCCAGCAGCTCGCTTGGGACAACTAATCAGCCCCAGCATTTT; v_gene: TRBV7-8; d_gene: NA; abundance: many; j_gene: TRBJ1-5
CDR3aa: CASSLDSGGDNEQFF; CDR3nt: TGTGCCAGCAGTTTAGATAGCGGGGGGGACAATGAGCAGTTCTTC; v_gene: TRBV12-3/TRBV12-4; d_gene: TRBD2; abundance: NA; j_gene: TRBJ2-1
CDR3aa: CASSFRRGLHNEQFF; CDR3nt: TGTGCCAGCAGTTTTAGGCGGGGTTTGCACAATGAGCAGTTCTTC; v_gene: TRBV28; d_gene: NA; abundance: once; j_gene: TRBJ2-1
CDR3aa: CASSLAWQVSYEQYF; CDR3nt: TGTGCCAGCAGCTTAGCCTGGCAGGTCTCCTACGAGCAGTACTTC; v_gene: TRBV7-2; d_gene: NA; abundance: few; j_gene: TRBJ2-7
CDR3aa: CSAVRTRDSYEQYF; CDR3nt: TGCAGTGCTGTACGGACGCGGGACTCCTACGAGCAGTACTTC; v_gene: TRBV20-1; d_gene: NA; abundance: few; j_gene: TRBJ2-7
CDR3aa: CASSLGPSEAFF; CDR3nt: TGTGCCAGCAGCTTAGGGCCCAGTGAAGCTTTCTTT; v_gene: TRBV7-9; d_gene: NA; abundance: few; j_gene: TRBJ1-1
CDR3aa: CASSPSTGAPSFF; CDR3nt: TGTGCCAGCAGCCCCTCGACAGGGGCGCCCTCGTTCTTC; v_gene: TRBV7-3; d_gene: TRBD1; abundance: few; j_gene: TRBJ2-5
CDR3aa: CASSLSRQGTEAFF; CDR3nt: TGTGCCAGCAGTTTATCCCGGCAGGGCACTGAAGCTTTCTTT; v_gene: TRBV27; d_gene: NA; abundance: few; j_gene: TRBJ1-1
CDR3aa: CASGQGRGKNIQYF; CDR3nt: TGTGCCAGTGGACAGGGACGAGGCAAAAACATTCAGTACTTC; v_gene: TRBV7-8; d_gene: TRBD1; abundance: many; j_gene: TRBJ2-4
CDR3aa: CASSLQRLAGGSEQFF; CDR3nt: TGTGCCAGCAGTCTACAAAGGCTAGCGGGGGGGTCTGAGCAGTTCTTC; v_gene: TRBV28; d_gene: TRBD2; abundance: few; j_gene: TRBJ2-1
CDR3aa: CAISDYQREYEQYF; CDR3nt: TGTGCCATCAGTGATTATCAGCGGGAGTACGAGCAGTACTTC; v_gene: TRBV10-3; d_gene: TRBD2; abundance: NA; j_gene: TRBJ2-7
CDR3aa: CASSPPRGELMNTEAFF; CDR3nt: TGTGCCAGCAGCCCGCCCCGCGGGGAGCTCATGAACACTGAAGCTTTCTTT; v_gene: TRBV7-9; d_gene: NA; abundance: many; j_gene: TRBJ1-1
CDR3aa: CATTGQGVFGNQPQHF; CDR3nt: TGTGCCACTACGGGACAGGGGGTTTTTGGCAATCAGCCCCAGCATTTT; v_gene: TRBV19; d_gene: TRBD1; abundance: NA; j_gene: TRBJ1-5
CDR3aa: CASSGGVGYTF; CDR3nt: TGTGCCAGCAGCGGCGGTGTCGGCTACACCTTC; v_gene: TRBV7-6; d_gene: NA; abundance: NA; j_gene: TRBJ1-2
CDR3aa: CASSEVGRETQYF; CDR3nt: TGTGCCAGCAGTGAAGTGGGGAGGGAGACCCAGTACTTC; v_gene: TRBV2; d_gene: NA; abundance: NA; j_gene: TRBJ2-5
CDR3aa: CASSLSQGLSYGYTF; CDR3nt: TGTGCCAGCAGTTTATCCCAGGGGCTCTCCTATGGCTACACCTTC; v_gene: TRBV28; d_gene: NA; abundance: NA; j_gene: TRBJ1-2
CDR3aa: CASSLRQGLYNEQFF; CDR3nt: TGTGCTAGCAGCTTACGACAGGGACTCTACAATGAGCAGTTCTTC; v_gene: TRBV7-6; d_gene: NA; abundance: NA; j_gene: TRBJ2-1
CDR3aa: CASSSNQQRYTDTQYF; CDR3nt: TGTGCCAGCAGCTCTAACCAACAGAGATACACAGATACGCAGTATTTT; v_gene: TRBV7-6; d_gene: NA; abundance: NA; j_gene: TRBJ2-3
CDR3aa: CASSEAVGRGGKNIQYF; CDR3nt: TGTGCCAGCAGTGAAGCGGTGGGGCGGGGGGGCAAAAACATTCAGTACTTC; v_gene: TRBV6-1; d_gene: TRBD2; abundance: few; j_gene: TRBJ2-4
CDR3aa: CASSQELASGRDPDTQYF; CDR3nt: TGTGCCAGCAGCCAAGAGTTGGCTAGCGGGAGGGACCCAGATACGCAGTATTTT; v_gene: TRBV3-1; d_gene: TRBD2; abundance: NA; j_gene: TRBJ2-3
CDR3aa: CARRQSPRTSGANVLTF; CDR3nt: TGTGCCAGAAGACAGTCCCCTCGGACCTCTGGGGCCAACGTCCTGACTTTC; v_gene: TRBV2; d_gene: NA; abundance: NA; j_gene: TRBJ2-6
CDR3aa: CASSQEKGVNTEAFF; CDR3nt: TGTGCCAGCAGCCAAGAGAAGGGGGTGAACACTGAAGCTTTCTTT; v_gene: TRBV7-9; d_gene: NA; abundance: few; j_gene: TRBJ1-1
CDR3aa: CAISVYSSGGTSYEQYF; CDR3nt: TGTGCCATCAGTGTCTACAGTAGCGGAGGGACGTCCTACGAGCAGTACTTC; v_gene: TRBV10-3; d_gene: NA; abundance: NA; j_gene: TRBJ2-7
CDR3aa: CASRGPRNEQFF; CDR3nt: TGTGCCAGCAGGGGGCCCAGGAATGAGCAGTTCTTC; v_gene: TRBV6-8; d_gene: NA; abundance: few; j_gene: TRBJ2-1
CDR3aa: CSASGISPLHF; CDR3nt: TGCAGTGCGAGCGGGATTTCACCCCTCCACTTT; v_gene: TRBV20-1; d_gene: NA; abundance: NA; j_gene: TRBJ1-6
CDR3aa: CASSLRSEQYF; CDR3nt: TGTGCCAGCAGCTTAAGGTCCGAGCAGTACTTC; v_gene: TRBV7-2; d_gene: NA; abundance: few; j_gene: TRBJ2-7
CDR3aa: CASSYSFDGKEGNTIYF; CDR3nt: TGTGCCAGCAGTTACAGCTTTGATGGGAAGGAAGGAAACACCATATATTTT; v_gene: TRBV6-5; d_gene: NA; abundance: NA; j_gene: TRBJ1-3
CDR3aa: CASSLDRGQSYEQYF; CDR3nt: TGTGCCAGCAGCTTAGATAGAGGACAGAGCTACGAGCAGTACTTC; v_gene: TRBV11-2; d_gene: NA; abundance: few; j_gene: TRBJ2-7
CDR3aa: CASSQISGGGETQYF; CDR3nt: TGTGCCAGCAGCCAGATTAGCGGGGGCGGGGAGACCCAGTACTTC; v_gene: TRBV3-1; d_gene: TRBD2; abundance: once; j_gene: TRBJ2-5
CDR3aa: CASSQEYPRTSGRAYEQYF; CDR3nt: TGTGCCAGCAGCCAAGAATATCCCCGGACTAGCGGGAGGGCTTACGAGCAGTACTTC; v_gene: TRBV4-2; d_gene: TRBD2; abundance: few; j_gene: TRBJ2-7
CDR3aa: CASSSGYGRGNEQFF; CDR3nt: TGTGCCAGCAGCTCCGGCTACGGGAGAGGTAATGAGCAGTTCTTC; v_gene: TRBV11-1; d_gene: NA; abundance: NA; j_gene: TRBJ2-1
CDR3aa: CASSLSGPPYEQYF; CDR3nt: TGTGCCAGCAGCCTTAGCGGGCCGCCCTACGAGCAGTACTTC; v_gene: TRBV7-2; d_gene: TRBD2; abundance: NA; j_gene: TRBJ2-7
CDR3aa: CASSLRELRGEQFF; CDR3nt: TGTGCCAGCAGCTTAAGGGAACTAAGGGGTGAGCAGTTCTTC; v_gene: TRBV7-8; d_gene: NA; abundance: many; j_gene: TRBJ2-1
CDR3aa: CASSLVAGTAIF; CDR3nt: TGTGCCAGCAGCTTAGTAGCGGGGACTGCAATCTTC; v_gene: TRBV5-8; d_gene: TRBD2; abundance: NA; j_gene: TRBJ2-7
CDR3aa: CASSQDRTSGGARGETQYF; CDR3nt: TGCGCCAGCAGCCAAGATAGAACTAGCGGGGGGGCCCGGGGAGAGACCCAGTACTTC; v_gene: TRBV4-1; d_gene: TRBD2; abundance: few; j_gene: TRBJ2-5
CDR3aa: CASRGGGQGHSYEQYF; CDR3nt: TGTGCCAGCAGGGGTGGGGGACAGGGGCACTCCTACGAGCAGTACTTC; v_gene: TRBV28; d_gene: TRBD1; abundance: NA; j_gene: TRBJ2-7
CDR3aa: CASLGLLAATLTDMQYF; CDR3nt: TGTGCCAGCCTGGGCCTTCTAGCGGCAACACTCACAGATATGCAGTATTTT; v_gene: TRBV28; d_gene: TRBD2; abundance: NA; j_gene: TRBJ2-3
CDR3aa: CASRAQGGDTDTQYF; CDR3nt: TGTGCCAGCAGAGCTCAGGGGGGAGACACAGATACGCAGTATTTT; v_gene: TRBV27; d_gene: NA; abundance: NA; j_gene: TRBJ2-3